This T cell receptor beta chain was recovered during a study of blood T cell repertoires in COVID-19. Study-level information: PBMCs, B-cell-depleted T cells, or T cells were the source of the cDNA or gDNA that made up the material.

Clones were read by immunoSEQ multiplex PCR, and TCRdb kept only the in-frame ones, dropping some. The profile covers under 250,000 clones, with 84% appearing a single time and around 5.5% taken by the ten largest. The CDR3 totals 14 residues. From germline, CDR1 is DFQATT and CDR2 SNEGSKA (reference sequence). The V segment lost 3 bases and the J segment 8 bases; nucleotides outside the gene matches: 2. Sequenced material: peripheral blood. The chain uses TRBV20-1 and TRBJ2-1; TRBD2 aligns across 15 bases. The receptor was derived from a woman aged 55 to 70 who had recovered from COVID-19. The DNA for the CDR3 is TGCAGTGCTAGTGGACTAGCGGGGGGGTATGAGCAGTTCTTC. Its translation: CSASGLAGGYEQFF.